Below, 20 T cell receptor beta chains from the same sample are listed, as sequenced in a study of breast tumors, draining lymph nodes, adjacent tissues. Breast cancer patients provided tissue from their axillary draining lymph nodes. Each CDR3 protein is one row after TCRdb ran MiXCR on the multiplex PCR reads. This sample has some 140,000 distinct CDR3 sequences, with 20% to 25% found just once. What was sequenced was axillary lymph node tissue. Receptors originate from a female donor with breast cancer. Some clones in this sample may be carry-over from other donors' samples.

The sample holds many counts of this clonotype. V is TRBV20-1 and J is TRBJ2-7; 11 nucleotides match TRBD2. The ends lost 5 bases at V and 0 bases at J; junction bases unmatched: 3. CDR1 and CDR2 from the germline V gene are DFQATT and SNEGSKA (reference sequence). CDR3 length equals 14 residues. Here the CDR3 reads CSASLAGVSYEQYF. In DNA, the CDR3 is TGCAGTGCTTCACTAGCGGGAGTCTCCTACGAGCAGTACTTC.

This clonotype was counted at least ten times. This chain links TRBV15 with TRBJ2-7; D remains unclear. The germline V gene encodes CDR1 LNHNV and CDR2 YYDKDF (reference sequence). Trimming removed 3 bases from V and 4 bases from J, with 7 bases in between. The CDR3 has 12 amino acids. The CDR3 nucleotides are TGTGCCACCAGCAGGGGGTATTACGAGCAGTACTTC. Translated, it gives CATSRGYYEQYF.

The sample holds many counts of this clonotype. The chain's CDR3 is CASCSDRGGNSPLHF. For the CDR3, the DNA is TGTGCCAGCTGCTCCGACAGGGGAGGGAATTCACCCCTCCACTTT. This chain connects TRBV28 to TRBJ1-6, with 8 bases aligning to TRBD1. The CDR3 runs to 15 residues. Germline CDR1 MDHEN, CDR2 SYDVKM. The ends lost 8 bases at V and 7 bases at J; junction bases unmatched: 10.

As DNA, the CDR3 is TGTGCCAGCAATCGAGGGACTCGGGGGGGGGAGCTGTTTTTT. This encodes CASNRGTRGGELFF. The V gene is TRBV6-5, the J gene TRBJ2-2; D might be TRBD2 (6 bases). Trimming left V 7 bases short and J 8 bases short, with 17 bases between. Germline lookup yields CDR1 MNHEY and CDR2 SVGAGI. The CDR3 has 14 residues.

This clonotype was detected ten times or more. The V and J genes are TRBV6-5 and TRBJ2-7, with a weak D call TRBD1 (5 bases). Germline V gene lookup returns CDR1 MNHEY and CDR2 SVGAGI. The CDR3 has 13 residues. Trimming pared 8 bases from V and 0 bases from J, leaving 11 bases between. The CDR3 bases are TGTGCCAGCGGAAAAGGGGCCTCCTACGAGCAGTACTTC. It encodes CASGKGASYEQYF.

At least ten counts were recorded for this clonotype. The chain is built from TRBV7-8 and TRBJ1-3; 8 bases agree with TRBD1. CDR3 length: 19 amino acids. Germline values: CDR1 SGHVS, CDR2 FQNEAQ. V trimming: 2 bases; J trimming: 0 bases; junction bases outside the gene matches: 12. The CDR3 here is CASSLKPGTGISSGNTIYF. The DNA of the CDR3 is TGTGCCAGCAGCTTAAAGCCAGGGACAGGTATAAGCTCTGGAAACACCATATATTTT. The variable domain in full, completed from reference TRBV7-8 and TRBJ1-3, reads GAGVSQSPRYKVAKRGQDVALRCDPISGHVSLFWYQQALGQGPEFLTYFQNEAQLDKSGLPSDRFFAERPEGSVSTLKIQRTQQEDSAVYLCASSLKPGTGISSGNTIYFGEGSWLTVV.

This clonotype was recorded at least ten times. The chain links TRBV12-3 or TRBV12-4 to TRBJ2-7, with 7 nucleotides matching TRBD1. This CDR3 has 14 amino acids. J gave up 4 bases and V 0 bases, and 3 bases lay outside the gene matches. The CDR3 bases are TGTGCCAGCAGTTTAGCGACAGGGCCATACGAGCAGTACTTC. Amino acid sequence: CASSLATGPYEQYF.

A note on this clonotype: A much larger clone sits a single nucleotide away, making a read error possible. The chain is built from TRBV7-9 and TRBJ2-1; TRBD2 is a possible D gene (5 bases). CDR3 length: 11 residues. Germline assignment: CDR1 SEHNR and CDR2 FQNEAQ (reference sequence). CDR3 sequence: CAGSGNNEQFF. CDR3 nucleotides: TGTGCCGGCAGCGGAAACAATGAGCAGTTCTTC. Variable domain in full (rest from reference TRBV7-9 and TRBJ2-1): DTGVSQNPRHKITKRGQNVTFRCDPISEHNRLYWYRQTLGQGPEFLTYFQNEAQLEKSRLLSDRFSAERPKGSFSTLEIQRTEQGDSAMYLCAGSGNNEQFFGPGTRLTVL.

This clonotype was seen many times. V and J are TRBV11-3 and TRBJ2-1, with 14 positions matching TRBD2. The CDR3 length is 16 residues. Trimming at V came to 5 bases and at J to 5 bases, leaving 5 bases not matched to a gene. In germline, CDR1 is SGHNT, CDR2 YENEEA. The CDR3 sequence: CASSTGLAGGHNEQFF. The CDR3 nucleotides are TGTGCCAGCAGCACAGGACTAGCGGGAGGCCACAATGAGCAGTTCTTC.

In the case of this clonotype: One end of the junction varies from germline; a read error may be responsible. The chain combines TRBV27 with TRBJ2-7, with D perhaps matching TRBD1 (5 bases). CDR1 is MNHEY, CDR2 SMNVEV, per germline (reference sequence). CDR3 length: 14 amino acids. The chain's CDR3 is CASSLRAGSYDQYF. In DNA, the CDR3 is TGCGCCAGCAGTTTAAGGGCAGGGTCCTACGACCAGTACTTC.

In its sample, this clonotype was seen a few times. One base away lies a much larger clone, so this may be a sequencing read error. The J gene is TRBJ2-1, the V gene TRBV14, with D possibly matching TRBD1 (6 bases). This CDR3 is built from 15 residues. Per germline, CDR1 SGHDN and CDR2 FVKESK. The chain's CDR3 is CACSQPGVPGNEQFF. The CDR3 DNA sequence: TGTGCCTGCAGCCAGCCAGGGGTCCCCGGCAATGAGCAGTTCTTC.

Turning to this clonotype: A much larger clonotype is one base distant, so this may be a read error. Since no conserved phenylalanine or tryptophan closes the CDR3, a read error is the likely cause. This chain uses TRBV12-3 or TRBV12-4 with TRBJ2-3, with TRBD2 as a possible D gene (7 bases). V was cut by 4 bases and J by 0 bases, with 14 bases left in between. The CDR3 sequence is 16 residues long. The DNA for the CDR3 is TGTGCCAGCAGTTGGGGGGGGGGCCTAAGCACAGATACGCAGTATCTT. Amino acid sequence: CASSWGGGLSTDTQYL.

This clonotype was counted only a few times. The chain couples TRBV6-6 to TRBJ2-2; 14 bases map to TRBD2. The CDR3 extends over 15 amino acids. The germline V gene has CDR1 MNHNY and CDR2 SVGAGI (reference sequence). The trim removed 3 bases at V and 10 bases at J, leaving 4 bases unmatched. For the CDR3, the DNA is TGTGCCAGCAGTTATGGGACTAGCGGGAGAGTGGAGCTGTTTTTT. It is translated as CASSYGTSGRVELFF.

This clonotype was counted at least ten times. The chain employs TRBV12-3 or TRBV12-4 and TRBJ2-7; no reliable D call. V was shortened by 6 bases and J by 5 bases, with 2 bases between the two germline ends. This CDR3 is built from 9 residues. The CDR3 sequence: CASRHEQYF. CDR3 in DNA: TGTGCCAGCAGGCACGAGCAGTACTTC.

V and J are TRBV6-6 and TRBJ1-5; D is unresolved. The V and J ends lost 5 bases and 3 bases respectively, with 17 bases between them. The CDR3 is made up of 16 amino acids. Germline CDR1 is MNHNY and CDR2 is SVGAGI (reference sequence). The DNA of the CDR3 is TGTGCCAGCAGTCCTGGACTGTCGCAATACAATCAGCCCCAGCATTTT. This codes for CASSPGLSQYNQPQHF.

This clonotype was seen many times. Germline is not matched at one junction end, which may reflect a read error. The J gene is TRBJ2-3, the V gene TRBV12-3 or TRBV12-4, with D perhaps TRBD1 or TRBD2 (5 bases each). CDR3 size: 14 residues. CDR3 protein: CASGLLGVEDTQYF. The CDR3, as DNA: TGTGCCAGCGGTTTACTGGGGGTAGAAGATACGCAGTATTTT.

This clonotype was seen ten or more times. The rearrangement links TRBV6-1 to TRBJ2-1; 13 bases line up with TRBD2. Germline V gene sequence: CDR1 MNHNS, CDR2 SASEGT. Germline trimming cut 4 bases from V and 9 bases from J; bases unmatched to any gene: 9. This CDR3 spans 16 amino acids. Here the CDR3 DNA reads TGTGCCAGCAGTGGCCCCGGGACTAGCGGGACGGGTGAGCAGTTCTTC. Encoded protein: CASSGPGTSGTGEQFF.

In its sample, this clonotype was seen many times. The chain employs TRBV18 and TRBJ2-7; D not certain. The CDR3 is made up of 12 amino acids. Trimming shortened V by 3 bases and J by 2 bases, and 5 bases separated the two germline ends. Germline assignment: CDR1 KGHSH and CDR2 LQKENI. As DNA, the CDR3 is TGTGCCAGCTCACCGACTGCCTACGAGCAGTACTTC. It specifies CASSPTAYEQYF.

At least ten counts were recorded for this clonotype. The chain uses TRBV20-1 and TRBJ2-1, with 7 nucleotides matching TRBD1. V lost 3 bases and J lost 6; bases outside the gene matches: 8. This CDR3 region has 14 residues. CDR1 and CDR2 (germline): DFQATT, SNEGSKA (reference sequence). In DNA, the CDR3 is TGCAGTGCTAGTGAAGGGGGCGAGGGCAATGAGCAGTTCTTC. It specifies CSASEGGEGNEQFF.

As concerns this clonotype: Since a much larger clone is just one base distant, this may be a read error. This chain joins TRBV6-6 and TRBJ2-1; D is uncertain. Germline values: CDR1 MNHNY, CDR2 SVGAGI (reference sequence). The CDR3 is made up of 12 amino acids. V lost 2 bases, J lost 9 bases, and 8 bases lay in between. The CDR3: CASSYRGIEQFF. CDR3 in DNA: TGTGCCAGCAGTTACCGAGGAATTGAGCAGTTCTTC.